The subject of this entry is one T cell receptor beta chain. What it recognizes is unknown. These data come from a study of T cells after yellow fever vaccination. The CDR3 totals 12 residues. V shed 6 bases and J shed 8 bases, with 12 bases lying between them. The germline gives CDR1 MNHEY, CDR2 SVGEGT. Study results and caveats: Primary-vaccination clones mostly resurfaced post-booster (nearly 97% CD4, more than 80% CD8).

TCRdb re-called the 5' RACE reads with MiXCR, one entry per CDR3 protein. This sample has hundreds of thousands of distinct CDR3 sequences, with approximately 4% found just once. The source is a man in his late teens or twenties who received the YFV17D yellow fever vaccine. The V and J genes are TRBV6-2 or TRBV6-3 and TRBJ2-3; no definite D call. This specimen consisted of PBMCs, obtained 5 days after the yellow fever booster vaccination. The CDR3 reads CASRPDVGTQYF. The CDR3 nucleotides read TGTGCCAGCAGACCCGACGTGGGTACGCAGTATTTT.